This T cell receptor (beta chain) derives from a study of human T cells and chemical hapten exposure. General study results and limits: Unchanged with DPC sensitization were TCRs above 1 in 1000 frequency. Donors, who had alopecia, may show an immune response that differs from healthy people's.

Time point noted: patch test 3, about 24 weeks after DPC sensitization. Treatment: therapeutic diphenylcyclopropenone sensitization with weekly scalp DPC. Unfractionated whole blood was the source from which total RNA was extracted. This clonotype was detected ten times or more. Its antigen is as yet unknown. In the authors' workflow: Samples held a median of about 94,000 TCRs, range 23,224–690,600. TCRdb reprocessed the RACE reads via MiXCR and lists one record per CDR3 protein. These V and J calls are TCRdb output, not the study's own analysis. The repertoire has some 38,000 distinct CDR3 sequences, over 7.5% of them found once; the top ten carry 20% to 30%. V lost 7 bases to trimming and J lost 13 bases; unmatched junction nucleotides: 11. CDR3 length: 15 residues.

Source: whole blood, taken in connection with sensitization to the hapten diphenylcyclopropenone (DPC). This clonotype was sampled from a man over 45 with alopecia areata. Some clones in this sample may be carry-over from other donors' samples. The gene calls are TRBV12-3 or TRBV12-4 and TRBJ2-1, with 15 positions matching TRBD2. The CDR3 region has the DNA TGTGCCAGCACCGACGGACTAGCGGGAGGGCCGGTTCAGTTCTTC. Protein: CASTDGLAGGPVQFF.